A single sample gave rise to the 25 T cell receptor beta chains below, sequenced in a study of CD8 T cells in Susac syndrome. Reverse transcription of 0.5 to 1 ug RNA was performed with random hexamers. TCRdb re-analysed the immunoSEQ multiplex PCR reads in MiXCR, keeping a single row per CDR3 protein. Of under 200,000 distinct CDR3 sequences in the sample, more than 90% are singletons; the top ten hold roughly 0.093%. Material for sequencing was CD4+ T cells from PBMCs. The receptor source for this set is a human donor with Susac syndrome.

This chain connects TRBV6-5 to TRBJ2-7; D is unresolved. The CDR3 is 13 amino acids. Deletions cut 5 bases from V and 7 bases from J, with 15 bases between. Germline V gene sequence: CDR1 MNHEY, CDR2 SVGAGI. CDR3 bases: TGTGCCAGCAGTCCCGCGCTTGGACCGGAGCAGTACTTC. It is translated as CASSPALGPEQYF.

This clonotype was found once. The gene calls are TRBV10-3 and TRBJ2-2; D might be TRBD2 (6 bases). The V and J ends lost 0 bases and 3 bases respectively, with 8 bases between them. The CDR3 is made up of 15 amino acids. From germline, CDR1 is ENHRY and CDR2 SYGVKD. The CDR3 DNA is TGTGCCATCAGTGAGTCTGGGGAGGACACCGGGGAGCTGTTTTTT. As protein: CAISESGEDTGELFF.

CDR3: CASGPNYGYTF. The CDR3 DNA reads as TGTGCCAGCGGACCGAACTATGGCTACACCTTC. The chain is built from TRBV28 and TRBJ1-2, with no clear D. Trimming took 8 bases from V and 2 from J, leaving 6 bases between them. CDR1 is MDHEN, CDR2 SYDVKM, per germline. The CDR3 runs to 11 residues.

This chain connects TRBV6-1 to TRBJ1-2, with D hard to call. Germline V gene lookup returns CDR1 MNHNS and CDR2 SASEGT. This CDR3 contains 17 residues. V dropped 8 bases and J dropped 4 bases, with 26 bases sitting between them. The CDR3 sequence is CASGRTAIGLVVYGYTF. The CDR3 DNA reads TGTGCCAGCGGGCGGACTGCAATAGGCTTAGTCGTCTATGGCTACACCTTC.

This chain joins TRBV29-1 and TRBJ1-2; TRBD1 matches at 10 bases. Trimming at V came to 3 bases and at J to 5 bases, leaving 9 bases not matched to a gene. The length of the CDR3 is 15 residues. Per germline, CDR1 SQVTM and CDR2 ANQGSEA. DNA for the CDR3: TGCAGCGTTGAGGTTCCGGGACAGGGGAATTATGGCTACACCTTC. Protein: CSVEVPGQGNYGYTF.

J is TRBJ2-7 and V is TRBV3-1; 7 positions agree with TRBD2. This CDR3 spans 12 amino acids. The junction had 5 bases not matched to a gene; V was cut back by 6 bases and J by 6 bases. Germline CDR1 reads LGHDT; CDR2 reads YNNKEL (reference sequence). In DNA form, the CDR3 reads TGTGCCAGCAGGCTGACGGGGGGCGAGCAGTACTTC. This translates into CASRLTGGEQYF.

The chain recombines TRBV9 with TRBJ2-1, with 9 positions matching TRBD2. Germline CDR1 and CDR2: SGDLS and YYNGEE. J gave up 4 bases and V 0 bases, and 5 bases lay outside the gene matches. There are 16 residues in the CDR3. This CDR3 is CASSVVGRGGYNEQFF. DNA of the CDR3: TGTGCCAGCAGCGTAGTCGGGCGGGGGGGATACAATGAGCAGTTCTTC.

This chain connects TRBV6-2 or TRBV6-3 to TRBJ1-1; tentatively, D is TRBD1 (6 bases). There are 12 residues in the CDR3. CDR1 is MNHEY, CDR2 SVGEGT, per germline. V lost 6 bases and J 8 bases, leaving 13 bases between the germline ends. CDR3 region: CASRTGTIEAFF. CDR3 DNA: TGTGCCAGCAGGACCGGGACAATCGAAGCTTTCTTT.

This clonotype occurred once. This chain connects TRBV6-2 or TRBV6-3 to TRBJ2-3; 7 nucleotides match TRBD2. J was trimmed by 1 base and V by 2 bases; bases with no gene match: 6. Germline V CDR1 and CDR2: MNHEY, SVGEGT. The CDR3 length is 16 residues. The CDR3 here is CASSYGRAVGTDTQYF. DNA for the CDR3: TGTGCCAGCAGTTACGGGAGGGCGGTCGGCACAGATACGCAGTATTTT.

The chain links TRBV5-1 to TRBJ2-5; 7 bases map to TRBD1. V lost 4 bases and J lost 4; bases outside the gene matches: 13. The CDR3 has 16 amino acids. The germline CDR1 and CDR2 sequences are SGHRS and YFSETQ. This CDR3 is CASSKSGQVGRETQYF. CDR3 in DNA: TGCGCCAGCAGCAAGAGCGGACAGGTGGGACGAGAGACCCAGTACTTC. The full variable domain, in which reference TRBV5-1 and TRBJ2-5 provide the parts outside the CDR3, is KAGVTQTPRYLIKTRGQQVTLSCSPISGHRSVSWYQQTPGQGLQFLFEYFSETQRNKGNFPGRFSGRQFSNSRSEMNVSTLELGDSALYLCASSKSGQVGRETQYFGPGTRLLVL.

The V gene is TRBV10-3, the J gene TRBJ2-1; TRBD2 aligns across 10 bases. Germline CDR1 is ENHRY and CDR2 is SYGVKD. V lost 10 bases and J lost 0; bases outside the gene matches: 3. The CDR3 runs to 14 residues. CDR3 loop: CATGLADSYNEQFF. The CDR3 region has the DNA TGTGCCACAGGACTAGCGGACTCCTACAATGAGCAGTTCTTC.

This clonotype was seen a few times. The chain carries TRBV18 and TRBJ2-7; no clear D gene. Trimming left V 2 bases short and J 4 bases short, with 15 bases between. The germline V gene has CDR1 KGHSH and CDR2 LQKENI. There are 15 residues in the CDR3. The CDR3 DNA reads as TGTGCCAGCTCACCATCAGGTGGGGAAGGATACGAGCAGTACTTC. This sequence encodes CASSPSGGEGYEQYF. Full variable domain (missing parts from reference TRBV18 and TRBJ2-7): NAGVMQNPRHLVRRRGQEARLRCSPMKGHSHVYWYRQLPEEGLKFMVYLQKENIIDESGMPKERFSAEFPKEGPSILRIQQVVRGDSAAYFCASSPSGGEGYEQYFGPGTRLTVT.

This chain uses TRBV14 with TRBJ2-3; 12 bases are shared with TRBD2. Trimming took 4 bases from V and 4 from J; bases not matched to a gene: 6. CDR3 length: 16 amino acids. CDR1 SGHDN and CDR2 FVKESK come from the germline V gene. CDR3 residues: CASSLGLAGPADTQYF. CDR3 coding DNA: TGTGCCAGCAGCCTGGGACTAGCGGGTCCCGCAGATACGCAGTATTTT.

The chain has TRBV12-3 or TRBV12-4 and TRBJ1-2, with a weak D call TRBD1 (6 bases). Trimming removed 2 bases at V and 8 bases at J, with 12 bases between. The CDR3 sequence is 13 residues long. The DNA of the CDR3 is TGTGCCAGCAGTTTACTACAGGGTAAAGGCTACACCTTC. This encodes CASSLLQGKGYTF.

The table lists this clonotype with a count of one. The chain uses TRBV5-1 and TRBJ2-1; perhaps TRBD2 as D (6 bases). This CDR3 is built from 14 residues. V lost 1 base and J 9 bases, leaving 14 bases between the germline ends. Germline CDR1 SGHRS, CDR2 YFSETQ. As DNA, the CDR3 is TGCGCCAGCAGCTTGTGGTCTAGCGAGGGTGAGCAGTTCTTC. As protein: CASSLWSSEGEQFF.

The genes are TRBV12-3 or TRBV12-4 and TRBJ2-1, with 11 bases matching TRBD2. The CDR3 loop spans 15 amino acids. With 3 bases clipped from V and 4 bases from J, the junction kept 2 bases outside the gene matches. The CDR3 loop reads CASSFRTSGYNEQFF. Written as DNA, the CDR3 is TGTGCCAGCAGTTTCCGGACTAGCGGGTACAATGAGCAGTTCTTC.

This chain uses TRBV5-1 with TRBJ2-7; D unclear. This CDR3 contains 14 residues. The V gene lost 0 bases and the J gene lost 1 base, with 8 bases spanning the gap. The V gene's germline CDR1 is SGHRS and CDR2 YFSETQ. The CDR3 sequence: CASSLESASYEQYF. CDR3 DNA sequence: TGCGCCAGCAGCTTGGAGTCGGCTTCCTACGAGCAGTACTTC.

V and J are TRBV27 and TRBJ1-2; a possible D gene is TRBD1 (5 bases). The CDR3 is 13 amino acids. The germline V gene encodes CDR1 MNHEY and CDR2 SMNVEV (reference sequence). V was trimmed by 1 base and J by 7 bases, leaving 10 bases between them. The CDR3 loop reads CASSLYGTVGYTF. Here the CDR3 DNA reads TGTGCCAGCAGTTTATACGGGACCGTTGGCTACACCTTC.

This clonotype was detected once. This chain joins TRBV12-3 or TRBV12-4 and TRBJ2-5; D remains ambiguous. This CDR3 contains 13 residues. V dropped 3 bases and J dropped 5 bases, with 10 bases sitting between them. The CDR3 is CASSFRDLETQYF. CDR3 nucleotides: TGTGCCAGCAGTTTCCGAGATTTGGAGACCCAGTACTTC.

The chain is built from TRBV6-2 or TRBV6-3 and TRBJ2-5, with D tentatively TRBD2 (6 bases). Looked up from germline, CDR1 is MNHEY and CDR2 is SVGEGT. The CDR3 is made up of 15 amino acids. V lost 0 bases and J lost 5, with 13 bases in between. The CDR3 DNA reads as TGTGCCAGCAGTTACTCGACGAGGAGGGAGGAGACCCAGTACTTC. It codes for CASSYSTRREETQYF.

V usage is TRBV12-3 or TRBV12-4 and J usage is TRBJ2-5; 7 bases line up with TRBD1. CDR3 length equals 13 residues. J was trimmed by 5 bases and V by 6 bases; bases with no gene match: 6. The DNA for the CDR3 is TGTGCCAGCAGCTCTAGGGGGCATGAGACCCAGTACTTC. It encodes CASSSRGHETQYF.

The V gene is TRBV5-1, the J gene TRBJ2-5; 13 nucleotides line up with TRBD2. The CDR3 has 16 residues. Germline CDR1 reads SGHRS; CDR2 reads YFSETQ. Germline trimming cut 4 bases from V and 2 bases from J; bases unmatched to any gene: 5. CDR3 sequence reads: CASSPGTSGDQETQYF. The DNA for the CDR3 is TGCGCCAGCAGCCCAGGGACTAGCGGGGATCAAGAGACCCAGTACTTC.

The chain combines TRBV7-2 with TRBJ2-1; TRBD1 matches 9 bases. The germline gives CDR1 SGHTA, CDR2 FQGNSA. The CDR3 has 17 residues. V shed 5 bases, J shed 3 bases, and the junction held 11 bases outside the gene matches. The CDR3 coding sequence is TGTGCCAGCAGCCCCCGGGCGGGACAGGGAGACTACAATGAGCAGTTCTTC. Residues: CASSPRAGQGDYNEQFF.

The chain employs TRBV20-1 and TRBJ1-2; 7 positions agree with TRBD1. CDR3 length: 14 amino acids. Germline values: CDR1 DFQATT, CDR2 SNEGSKA (reference sequence). V trimming: 1 base; J trimming: 3 bases; junction bases outside the gene matches: 5. The CDR3 spells CSARATGAYYGYTF. The CDR3 coding sequence is TGCAGTGCTAGAGCCACAGGGGCTTACTATGGCTACACCTTC.

This chain links TRBV28 with TRBJ2-1; 11 nucleotides align to TRBD2. Germline values: CDR1 MDHEN, CDR2 SYDVKM. CDR3 length: 16 amino acids. V was pared by 2 bases and J by 4 bases, with 4 bases of the junction left unmatched. The CDR3 sequence is CASSLLAGGRYNEQFF. The DNA for the CDR3 is TGTGCCAGCAGTTTACTAGCGGGGGGCCGGTACAATGAGCAGTTCTTC.